These 2 T cell receptor beta chains came from one sample sequenced in a study of blood T cell repertoires in COVID-19. Sequencing was performed with immunoSEQ multiplex PCR; in TCRdb, only in-frame clones are kept and a portion is missing. The profile shows about 410,000 clones, roughly 89% of them singletons. Material: peripheral blood. All receptors derive from a woman in her 30s with active or convalescent COVID-19.

The chain employs TRBV6-2 or TRBV6-3 and TRBJ1-6; 9 bases map to TRBD1. Unmatched junction bases numbered 12, after V lost 6 bases and J lost 3 bases. The germline V gene has CDR1 MNHEY and CDR2 SVGEGT. The CDR3 is 18 residues long. The chain's CDR3 is CASSPRSQGAFYNSPLHF. The CDR3 bases are TGTGCCAGCAGCCCTCGGTCACAGGGGGCTTTCTATAATTCACCCCTCCACTTT.

CDR3 DNA sequence: TGCGCCAGCAGCGCATTCCCGGGACAGGGGGCCCCCAGTGAGCAGTTCTTC. It encodes CASSAFPGQGAPSEQFF. The chain has TRBV5-1 and TRBJ2-1, with TRBD1 matching over 12 bases. This CDR3 has 17 amino acids. Germline V gives CDR1 SGHRS, CDR2 YFSETQ. After removal of 4 bases from V and 9 bases from J, the junction contained 14 bases not matched to a gene.